This T cell receptor (beta chain) is from a study of neoadjuvant anti-PD-1 for oral cavity cancer (dated by TCRdb to the early 2020s). Notes on the research overall: Before undergoing curative-intent surgical resection, most patients got three to four biweekly nivolumab doses at 3 mg/kg. Under RECIST 1.1, a patient counted as a responder if showing complete response, partial response or stable disease, and as a non-responder if showing progression. The parent correlative cohort had 12 patients and a response rate of 30% to 35%. Patients without progression received a fourth nivolumab dose around day 43 and underwent definitive surgical resection on days 50-56. The paper as a whole reports these results and caveats: Within PBMCs, T cell clonality (Gini index) was significantly higher in non-responders than responders after neoadjuvant nivolumab. The TCR analyses had only three patients in each response group, and the authors called for validation in larger cohorts. Higher pretreatment blood TCRbeta clonality and lower post-treatment tumor TCRbeta clonality were correlated with higher pretreatment blood Treg/Th17 ratios.

The time point label for this specimen denotes: before neoadjuvant nivolumab. Patients were newly diagnosed with stage II-IVA oral cavity squamous cell carcinoma and had received no prior systemic or radiation treatment. The cohort was made up of patients with locally advanced, HPV-negative oral cavity squamous cell carcinoma. No culture maintenance or expansion was done, as the peripheral blood mononuclear cells went straight to analysis. Samples came from a longitudinal correlative study of a single-arm phase II trial of neoadjuvant nivolumab in oral cavity squamous cell carcinoma. Subject-matched pre- and post-treatment PBMCs and tumors from three responders and three non-responders underwent genomic DNA-based TCRbeta sequencing. Peripheral blood mononuclear cells were drawn once before nivolumab treatment and a second time after treatment, when surgery took place. Genomic DNA was isolated from PBMCs using the Maxwell RSC DNA from Cells kit.

Of note for this clone: No cognate antigen has been identified for it. Base qualities were left out, and no much larger clone turns up one base away.

For deep sequencing of PBMC libraries, mostly 450 to 500 ng of input genomic DNA was used, and six replicates were run per sample. Following the manufacturer's instructions, the team built TCRbeta libraries using the immunoSEQ hsTCRbeta kit. The completed libraries were mixed into a single pool at 3 nM, then sequenced with an Illumina NovaSeq 6000 S4 flow cell. The published analysis was carried out like this. The immunoSEQ Analyzer was used for raw data preprocessing and quality control. The analysis was restricted to productive rearrangements, with each unique CDR3 amino acid sequence defining a clonotype. Using the R package tcR, the researchers computed the Gini-Simpson index as their estimate of repertoire clonality. Gini indices were compared with Student's t test, and associations with tumor size change were assessed by Pearson correlation. What TCRdb holds here is the immuneACCESS table cut down to in-frame rearrangements. Part of the clones is not present; checked against another copy, under half of the missing clones reflect an unresolved V gene, and the others are unexplained. The V and J calls and clone size were taken over from that table, and D and trimming were inferred from the DNA. This sample holds some 66,000 clones; about 86% were observed only once. The ten largest account for approximately 3.6% of the sample.

From the germline V gene, CDR1 is SGDLS and CDR2 is YYNGEE. V was cut back by 0 bases and J by 8 bases, leaving a gap of 15 bases between them. Measured from the cysteine to the phenylalanine, the CDR3 is 16 residues long. The DNA shown is the 48-base CDR3, in frame from base 1. This chain joins TRBV9 to TRBJ1-6, with TRBD1 tentatively as D gene (5 bases match). The sample consisted of PBMCs, taken before nivolumab (anti-PD-1) treatment. This TCR was recovered from a person aged 35-79 years with oral cavity squamous cell carcinoma. The CDR3 loop reads CASSVEPQGGDSPLHF. Read as DNA, the sequence is TGTGCCAGCAGCGTAGAACCCCAGGGTGGGGATTCACCCCTCCACTTT.